This T cell receptor beta chain was observed in a study of T-cell memory formation after mild COVID-19. Across the study: TCR clusters showed largely donor specificity. Study-level points and caveats: CD4+ clones that contracted lay mainly in CM and EM; CD8+ ones lay in EMRA. Contracting clones from day 15 to 85 showed balanced CD4/CD8; later expanders favored CD4+.

V was pared by 2 bases and J by 6 bases, with 11 bases between. This CDR3 is built from 14 residues. The authors produced TCR alpha and TCR beta cDNA libraries with sample barcodes and UMIs by 5'RACE using constant-segment primers. In TCRdb, the 5' RACE reads were re-called with MiXCR into one record per CDR3 protein. The table shows 190,000 or so distinct CDR3 sequences, with about 20% occurring only once. Regarding this clonotype: The antigen remains undetermined.

The sequence was collected from an adult woman who had mild COVID-19 (a few samples of this study predate the infection). Cell type and time point are not known. What was sequenced was PBMCs or a T cell subset sorted from them (not recorded which). This chain joins TRBV12-3 or TRBV12-4 and TRBJ1-5, with D perhaps matching TRBD1 (6 bases). This chain's CDR3 is CASSLNRVGQPQHF. The DNA of the CDR3 is TGTGCCAGCAGTTTAAACAGGGTGGGTCAGCCCCAGCATTTT.